This passage covers 15 T cell receptor beta chains from one sample sequenced in a study of cytomegalovirus exposure and HLA in healthy donors. The repertoire was sequenced with immunoSEQ multiplex PCR; TCRdb's copy has only in-frame clones and lacks some. Of around 49,000 clones in the sample, around 94% were seen once. Sequenced sample: PBMCs. All receptors come from a woman aged 18-29 years in good health and CMV-seropositive.

This sequence joins TRBV14 and TRBJ1-1; 10 bases fit TRBD1. The CDR3 contains 15 residues. CDR1 is SGHDN, CDR2 FVKESK, per germline. Losses at the gene ends were 4 bases for V and 3 bases for J; bases not matched to a gene: 5. CDR3 amino acids: CASSPWTGGDTEAFF. The CDR3 DNA follows: TGTGCCAGCAGCCCATGGACAGGGGGGGACACTGAAGCTTTCTTT.

The V gene is TRBV28, the J gene TRBJ2-7; 15 bases are shared with TRBD2. CDR1 and CDR2 (germline): MDHEN, SYDVKM. With 6 bases clipped from V and 4 bases from J, the junction kept 4 bases outside the gene matches. The CDR3 contains 15 residues. CDR3 protein: CASSHGLAGGYEQYF. The CDR3, as DNA: TGTGCCAGCAGCCATGGACTAGCGGGAGGGTACGAGCAGTACTTC.

The chain links TRBV11-3 to TRBJ2-7; D is perhaps TRBD2 (5 bases). This CDR3 is 15 amino acids long. Germline CDR1 reads SGHNT; CDR2 reads YENEEA. Trimming took off 0 bases at V and 2 bases at J, with 11 bases between the two ends. CDR3 in amino acids: CASSLEGESPYEQYF. CDR3 in DNA: TGTGCCAGCAGCTTAGAGGGAGAGTCGCCCTACGAGCAGTACTTC.

The chain recombines TRBV2 with TRBJ1-2, with 9 bases matching TRBD1. Unmatched junction bases numbered 8, after V lost 6 bases and J lost 6 bases. CDR1 is SNHLY and CDR2 is FYNNEI in the germline V gene. The CDR3 totals 14 residues. The CDR3 is CASRGQGHVNGYTF. Here the CDR3 DNA reads TGTGCCAGCAGAGGACAGGGGCACGTCAATGGCTACACCTTC.

This sequence joins TRBV10-3 and TRBJ2-7; the match to TRBD2 covers 7 bases. This CDR3 is 15 amino acids long. Germline CDR1 ENHRY, CDR2 SYGVKD. V dropped 6 bases and J dropped 2; count of bases not matched to a gene: 10. The chain's CDR3 is CAISRIAGSTYEQYF. In DNA, the CDR3 is TGTGCCATCAGCAGAATAGCGGGCTCCACCTACGAGCAGTACTTC.

The rearrangement joins TRBV6-5 to TRBJ2-7; perhaps TRBD1 as D (6 bases). Germline V gene sequence: CDR1 MNHEY, CDR2 SVGAGI. Trimming pared 4 bases from V and 11 bases from J, leaving 15 bases between. The CDR3 loop spans 12 amino acids. CDR3 region: CASSSIDSGEYF. The DNA of the CDR3 is TGTGCCAGCAGTTCCATCGACTCAGGGGAGTACTTC.

This clone was detected only once. J is TRBJ2-1 and V is TRBV5-8, with D possibly matching TRBD2 (5 bases). The CDR3 spans 17 residues. Germline V gene data show CDR1 as SGHTS and CDR2 as YDEGEE. The V end was cut by 3 bases, the J end by 4 bases, with 20 bases between. CDR3 sequence reads: CASSSGRRPMGYNEQFF. The CDR3 coding sequence is TGTGCCAGCAGCTCGGGAAGACGGCCAATGGGTTACAATGAGCAGTTCTTC.

The chain couples TRBV28 to TRBJ2-7; 11 positions agree with TRBD2. In germline, CDR1 is MDHEN, CDR2 SYDVKM. There are 13 residues in the CDR3. The V gene end was trimmed by 10 bases and the J gene end by 3 bases; junction bases not matched to a gene: 5. The CDR3 reads CATQLAGVYEQYF. The CDR3 nucleotides read TGTGCCACCCAACTAGCGGGAGTCTACGAGCAGTACTTC.

The chain links TRBV29-1 to TRBJ2-5, with 7 bases fitting TRBD2. Germline CDR1 reads SQVTM; CDR2 reads ANQGSEA. Trimming at V came to 3 bases and at J to 4 bases, leaving 5 bases not matched to a gene. There are 13 residues in the CDR3. The CDR3 here is CSVDGGVGETQYF. The CDR3 DNA reads as TGCAGCGTTGATGGGGGGGTTGGAGAGACCCAGTACTTC.

V usage is TRBV4-1 and J usage is TRBJ2-2; 11 positions agree with TRBD2. Germline V CDR1 and CDR2: MGHRA, YSYEKL. The CDR3 covers 21 residues. The J segment lost 4 bases and the V segment lost 4 bases, leaving 20 bases of the junction unmatched. In DNA form, the CDR3 reads TGCGCCAGCAGCCTCACTATCCAAATGGGACTAGCGGAGTGGCTCACCGGGGAGCTGTTTTTT. It is translated as CASSLTIQMGLAEWLTGELFF.

The chain employs TRBV18 and TRBJ2-3, with 10 positions matching TRBD1. Trimming cost V 3 bases and J 4 bases; bases outside gene matches: 1. Germline V gene data show CDR1 as KGHSH and CDR2 as LQKENI. This CDR3 has 14 amino acids. The CDR3 reads CASSPDRGSDTQYF. DNA for the CDR3: TGTGCCAGCTCACCGGACAGGGGGTCAGATACGCAGTATTTT.

This clone was detected once. The chain employs TRBV28 and TRBJ2-7; weak D call: TRBD2 (5 bases). The CDR3 sequence is 11 residues long. Per germline, CDR1 MDHEN and CDR2 SYDVKM. V lost 2 bases and J lost 7, with 6 bases in between. The CDR3 DNA follows: TGTGCCAGCAGTTTAGGACTTGAGCAGTACTTC. This gives the protein CASSLGLEQYF.

The genes are TRBV5-1 and TRBJ2-2; D remains unclear. Germline-derived CDR1 and CDR2 are SGHRS and YFSETQ. The CDR3 totals 17 residues. Trimming left V 0 bases short and J 7 bases short, with 19 bases between. The CDR3 nucleotides are TGCGCCAGCAGCTTGGGATCGGCGCTAGAGCTCGGCGGGGAGCTGTTTTTT. Translated: CASSLGSALELGGELFF.

This chain links TRBV29-1 with TRBJ1-1; D is possibly TRBD1 (5 bases). V lost 3 bases to trimming and J lost 5 bases, with 10 bases between them. CDR3 length: 12 residues. CDR1 is SQVTM, CDR2 ANQGSEA, per germline. DNA of the CDR3: TGCAGCGTTGAGGGGCAGTTTACTGAAGCTTTCTTT. Residues: CSVEGQFTEAFF. The whole variable domain, remainder taken from reference TRBV29-1 and TRBJ1-1, is SAVISQKPSRDICQRGTSLTIQCQVDSQVTMMFWYRQQPGQSLTLIATANQGSEATYESGFVIDKFPISRPNLTFSTLTVSNMSPEDSSIYLCSVEGQFTEAFFGQGTRLTVV.

The chain is built from TRBV2 and TRBJ1-4; 10 bases are shared with TRBD1. V trimming: 5 bases; J trimming: 7 bases; junction bases outside the gene matches: 10. The V gene's germline CDR1 is SNHLY and CDR2 FYNNEI. This CDR3 is 16 amino acids long. CDR3 residues: CASSPPRTGGGEKLFF. The CDR3 coding sequence is TGTGCCAGCAGTCCTCCGAGGACAGGGGGGGGTGAAAAACTGTTTTTT.